These 23 T cell receptor beta chains were sequenced from one sample in a study of T cell repertoires in cytomegalovirus infection. TCRdb reanalysed the reads using MiXCR and keeps one entry per CDR3 protein. The data hold approximately 110,000 distinct CDR3 sequences, with 32% observed a single time. No antigen has been assigned to these receptors. Sequencing was performed on CD8+ T cells from cultured PBMCs, taken from culture after CMV antigen stimulation. These receptors were obtained from a human donor in good health (CMV status not recorded). Some clones in this sample may be carry-over from other donors' samples.

This clonotype was counted once. The chain combines TRBV20-1 with TRBJ2-1, with 10 positions matching TRBD2. The CDR3 sequence is 15 residues long. From germline, CDR1 is DFQATT and CDR2 SNEGSKA (reference sequence). Unmatched junction bases numbered 8, after V lost 0 bases and J lost 9 bases. DNA of the CDR3: TGCAGTGCTAGAGATCTGCTAGCGGGGGCGTTTGAGCAGTTCTTC. Translation: CSARDLLAGAFEQFF.

This clonotype occurred many times. V is TRBV7-2 and J is TRBJ1-4; D unclear. Per the germline V gene, CDR1 is SGHTA and CDR2 is FQGNSA. The CDR3 covers 16 residues. V was trimmed by 1 base and J by 0 bases, leaving 9 bases between them. The CDR3 sequence is CASSLGWAATNEKLFF. Written as DNA, the CDR3 is TGTGCCAGCAGCTTAGGTTGGGCAGCAACTAATGAAAAACTGTTTTTT.

There are many counts of this clonotype. CDR3 sequence reads: CASSPQTETQYF. DNA for the CDR3: TGTGCCAGCAGTCCCCAGACAGAGACCCAGTACTTC. The chain employs TRBV7-2 and TRBJ2-5; D is unclear. Looked up from germline, CDR1 is SGHTA and CDR2 is FQGNSA. CDR3 size: 12 residues. V shed 6 bases and J shed 4 bases, with 9 bases lying between them. Supplemented by reference TRBV7-2 and TRBJ2-5, the full variable domain reads GAGVSQSPSNKVTEKGKDVELRCDPISGHTALYWYRQSLGQGLEFLIYFQGNSAPDKSGLPSDRFSAERTGGSVSTLTIQRTQQEDSAVYLCASSPQTETQYFGPGTRLLVL.

The J gene is TRBJ2-2, the V gene TRBV4-1; 8 bases align to TRBD1. Germline V gives CDR1 MGHRA, CDR2 YSYEKL. CDR3 length equals 17 residues. With V trimmed by 0 bases and J by 7 bases, 10 bases remained unmatched. The CDR3 bases are TGCGCCAGCAGCCAAGAGGGCGGGCAGGGGGCCGGCGGGGAGCTGTTTTTT. It is translated as CASSQEGGQGAGGELFF.

The chain joins TRBV4-1 to TRBJ2-6; tentatively, D is TRBD1 (6 bases). The CDR3 is 17 amino acids. The germline V and J ends were trimmed by 2 bases and 0 bases, with 11 bases remaining between them. Germline V lookup: CDR1 MGHRA, CDR2 YSYEKL. The CDR3 DNA reads as TGCGCCAGCAGCCAATGGGGACAAAACTCTGGGGCCAACGTCCTGACTTTC. Encoded protein: CASSQWGQNSGANVLTF.

This clonotype turned up a few times. The J gene is TRBJ2-1, the V gene TRBV6-5, with TRBD2 as a possible D gene (6 bases). CDR1 is MNHEY, CDR2 SVGAGI, per germline. V shed 0 bases and J shed 7 bases, with 13 bases lying between them. This CDR3 has 15 amino acids. The chain's CDR3 is CASSYSGLPNNEQFF. In DNA form, the CDR3 reads TGTGCCAGCAGTTACTCGGGACTCCCCAATAATGAGCAGTTCTTC.

The chain joins TRBV6-1 to TRBJ1-5, with D perhaps matching TRBD1 (6 bases). V dropped 5 bases and J dropped 7 bases, with 15 bases sitting between them. Germline V gene lookup returns CDR1 MNHNS and CDR2 SASEGT. The CDR3 sequence is 14 residues long. The CDR3 DNA sequence: TGTGCCAGCAGTAAAGGACAGAGTTTGCAGCCCCAGCATTTT. It specifies CASSKGQSLQPQHF.

This chain connects TRBV19 to TRBJ2-1, with 9 bases that match TRBD1. The CDR3 contains 15 residues. Germline V gene sequence: CDR1 LNHDA, CDR2 SQIVND (reference sequence). The V gene end was trimmed by 3 bases and the J gene end by 4 bases; junction bases not matched to a gene: 4. The CDR3 DNA reads as TGTGCCAGTAGTATTGACAGGGGGGAATACAATGAGCAGTTCTTC. It is translated as CASSIDRGEYNEQFF.

The chain uses TRBV19 and TRBJ2-6, with unresolved D. The CDR3 has 14 residues. Germline-derived CDR1 and CDR2 are LNHDA and SQIVND (reference sequence). V was cut by 4 bases and J by 2 bases, with 6 bases left in between. The DNA for the CDR3 is TGTGCCAGTAGTAACGTCGCTGGGGCCAACGTCCTGACTTTC. Encoded protein: CASSNVAGANVLTF. Using reference TRBV19 and TRBJ2-6 for the parts outside the CDR3, the full variable domain is DGGITQSPKYLFRKEGQNVTLSCEQNLNHDAMYWYRQDPGQGLRLIYYSQIVNDFQKGDIAEGYSVSREKKESFPLTVTSAQKNPTAFYLCASSNVAGANVLTFGAGSRLTVL.

This chain links TRBV15 with TRBJ2-2; maybe TRBD1 (6 bases). This CDR3 has 13 residues. V was pared by 3 bases and J by 4 bases, with 6 bases between. The V gene's germline CDR1 is LNHNV and CDR2 YYDKDF (reference sequence). The CDR3 region is CATSRDSTGELFF. The CDR3 DNA reads as TGTGCCACCAGCAGGGACAGCACCGGGGAGCTGTTTTTT.

CDR3 sequence reads: CASSLLEQFF. CDR3 in DNA: TGTGCCAGCAGCTTACTTGAGCAGTTCTTC. The chain links TRBV7-9 to TRBJ2-1, with D unclear. Germline lookup yields CDR1 SEHNR and CDR2 FQNEAQ (reference sequence). The V end lost 2 bases, the J end lost 9 bases, and 2 bases lay between the germline ends. This CDR3 is 10 amino acids long.

This clonotype occurred a few times. The CDR3: CASSYTDIVDEQYF. CDR3 DNA: TGTGCCAGCAGTTACACGGACATAGTTGACGAGCAGTACTTC. The chain carries TRBV6-5 and TRBJ2-7; D might be TRBD1 (5 bases). CDR3 length equals 14 residues. Trimming cost V 2 bases and J 5 bases, with 13 bases left between them. Looked up from germline, CDR1 is MNHEY and CDR2 is SVGAGI.

There are a few counts of this clonotype. The chain joins TRBV11-2 to TRBJ2-7; 10 bases map to TRBD2. The ends lost 5 bases at V and 2 bases at J; junction bases unmatched: 6. CDR1 is SGHAT, CDR2 FQNNGV, per germline. This CDR3 has 15 residues. The CDR3 nucleotides are TGTGCCAGCAGCCAAAGCGGGGGGGGTGCCTACGAGCAGTACTTC. It translates to CASSQSGGGAYEQYF.

J is TRBJ2-7 and V is TRBV5-1, with a weak D call TRBD2 (6 bases). The germline CDR1 and CDR2 sequences are SGHRS and YFSETQ. V was cut by 0 bases and J by 5 bases, with 12 bases left in between. The CDR3 is 14 residues long. DNA of the CDR3: TGCGCCAGCAGCTTGGCCAATGGCGGGGACGAGCAGTACTTC. It specifies CASSLANGGDEQYF.

The chain joins TRBV12-3 or TRBV12-4 to TRBJ2-1; 7 bases match TRBD1. The CDR3 runs to 14 residues. V shed 6 bases and J 0 bases; nucleotides not matched to a gene: 2. CDR3 sequence reads: CASSGQDSYNEQFF. The CDR3 bases are TGTGCCAGCAGCGGACAGGACTCCTACAATGAGCAGTTCTTC.

This chain connects TRBV20-1 to TRBJ2-1; D might be TRBD1 (5 bases). The CDR3 consists of 14 residues. Germline loops: CDR1 DFQATT, CDR2 SNEGSKA (reference sequence). Trimming removed 0 bases from V and 4 bases from J, with 10 bases in between. DNA for the CDR3: TGCAGTGCTAGAGATTCCAGGGATTACAATGAGCAGTTCTTC. Protein: CSARDSRDYNEQFF.

This clonotype came up a few times. The rearrangement joins TRBV24-1 to TRBJ2-1; D call uncertain. The V end was cut by 4 bases, the J end by 9 bases, with 15 bases between. This CDR3 contains 14 residues. Germline assignment: CDR1 KGHDR and CDR2 SFDVKD. CDR3 nucleotide sequence: TGTGCCACCAGTGAATCGGACGCAACATCTGAGCAGTTCTTC. This translates into CATSESDATSEQFF.

This clonotype was seen only a few times. Germline and junction disagree at one end, which may indicate a read error. The chain uses TRBV7-7 and TRBJ2-3, with TRBD2 matching 10 bases. This CDR3 region has 15 residues. In germline, CDR1 is SSHAT, CDR2 FNYEAQ (reference sequence). CDR3 amino acids: CASSLSGGARDTQYF. The DNA for the CDR3 is TGTGCTAGCAGCTTGAGCGGGGGGGCGAGAGATACGCAGTATTTT.

The chain recombines TRBV20-1 with TRBJ2-3, with TRBD2 identical over 9 bases. The CDR3 extends over 16 amino acids. The V and J ends lost 0 bases and 2 bases, in that order; junction bases with no gene match: 6. Germline lookup yields CDR1 DFQATT and CDR2 SNEGSKA (reference sequence). CDR3 loop: CSAREGTSRPTDTQYF. The CDR3 nucleotides read TGCAGTGCTAGAGAGGGGACTAGCAGGCCCACAGATACGCAGTATTTT.

The V call is TRBV7-8, the J call TRBJ1-5; D call uncertain. The V gene lost 1 base and the J gene lost 0 bases, with 7 bases spanning the gap. The CDR3 contains 15 residues. Germline V lookup: CDR1 SGHVS, CDR2 FQNEAQ. The CDR3 protein is CASSLGLNSNQPQHF. CDR3 DNA sequence: TGTGCCAGCAGCTTAGGGTTGAATAGCAATCAGCCCCAGCATTTT.

This clonotype has more than one count but fewer than ten. V usage is TRBV7-2 and J usage is TRBJ2-2; 11 bases line up with TRBD2. Germline CDR1 is SGHTA and CDR2 is FQGNSA. Trimming took 6 bases from V and 0 from J; bases not matched to a gene: 6. This CDR3 is built from 17 residues. CDR3 nucleotide sequence: TGTGCCAGCAGACTACTAGCGGGGGCAACGAACACCGGGGAGCTGTTTTTT. Protein sequence: CASRLLAGATNTGELFF.

The CDR3 loop reads CASSPLLGGGETQYF. As DNA, the CDR3 is TGCGCCAGCAGCCCCCTTCTGGGCGGGGGAGAGACCCAGTACTTC. V and J are TRBV4-1 and TRBJ2-5, with 7 bases matching TRBD2. The ends lost 4 bases at V and 4 bases at J; junction bases unmatched: 9. The CDR3 runs 15 residues. Germline values: CDR1 MGHRA, CDR2 YSYEKL.

This clonotype was seen more than once but under ten times. This chain links TRBV7-2 with TRBJ2-4; 8 bases align to TRBD1. There are 18 residues in the CDR3. Germline trimming cut 3 bases from V and 1 base from J; bases unmatched to any gene: 11. Germline V gives CDR1 SGHTA, CDR2 FQGNSA. CDR3 nucleotide sequence: TGTGCCAGCAGCTTGTCAGGGGGCGATTTTGGCGCCAAAAACATTCAGTACTTC. Amino acids: CASSLSGGDFGAKNIQYF.